The text below deals with one TCR beta chain. The assay was immunoSEQ multiplex PCR, and TCRdb's table has in-frame clones only and misses some. The sample has around 88,000 clones, around 92% seen once. This entry is derived from a study of T cell changes during pregnancy in multiple sclerosis. CDR1 and CDR2 (germline): SQVTM, ANQGSEA. This CDR3 contains 13 residues. J lost 0 bases, V lost 6 bases, and 5 bases had no gene match. The material sequenced was peripheral blood, taken in the first trimester of pregnancy. The chain recombines TRBV29-1 with TRBJ2-7, with 7 nucleotides matching TRBD1. The receptor comes from a female donor with multiple sclerosis, enrolled in a pregnancy study. For the CDR3, the DNA is TGCAGCGTGGAGGACAGGCGCTCCTACGAGCAGTACTTC. Translated, it gives CSVEDRRSYEQYF.